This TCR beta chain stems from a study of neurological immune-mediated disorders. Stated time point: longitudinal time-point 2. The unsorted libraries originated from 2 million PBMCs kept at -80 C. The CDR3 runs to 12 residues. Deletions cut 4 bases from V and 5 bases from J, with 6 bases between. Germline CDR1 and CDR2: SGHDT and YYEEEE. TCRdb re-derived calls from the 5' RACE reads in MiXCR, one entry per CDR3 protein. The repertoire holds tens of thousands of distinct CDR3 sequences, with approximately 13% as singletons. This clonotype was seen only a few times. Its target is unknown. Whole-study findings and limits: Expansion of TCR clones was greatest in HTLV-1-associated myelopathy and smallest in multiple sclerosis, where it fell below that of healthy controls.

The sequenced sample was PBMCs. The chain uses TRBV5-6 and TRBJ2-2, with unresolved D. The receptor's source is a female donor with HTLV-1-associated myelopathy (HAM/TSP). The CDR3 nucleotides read TGTGCCAGCAGCCCCTTTACCGGGGAGCTGTTTTTT. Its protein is CASSPFTGELFF.